A single sample is the source of the 6 T cell receptor beta chains below, sequenced in a study of Ad26.COV2.S vaccination and SARS-CoV-2 variants. Treatment of the sample: roughly 18 received Ad26.COV2.S at low or high dose, single or two shots; roughly five received placebo; per-sample allocation not given. Samples were taken on day 63 after the first vaccine or placebo injection. Assay used: immunoSEQ multiplex PCR; TCRdb lists only in-frame clones, some missing. The sample has some 330,000 clones; 85% to 90% are singletons. This material consisted of peripheral blood, taken in a trial of Ad26.COV2.S vaccine versus placebo. The source of these receptors is a person aged 18 to 59 who received the Ad26.COV2.S COVID-19 vaccine or a placebo.

The CDR3 spells CATNVGSTEAFF. The CDR3 DNA is TGTGCCACCAACGTTGGGAGTACTGAAGCTTTCTTT. The genes are TRBV2 and TRBJ1-1; no firm D call. This CDR3 has 12 amino acids. V lost 10 bases, J lost 5 bases, and 14 bases lay in between. Per the germline V gene, CDR1 is SNHLY and CDR2 is FYNNEI.

V is TRBV25-1 and J is TRBJ2-7, with TRBD2 matching 7 bases. The V gene's germline CDR1 is MGHDK and CDR2 SYGVNS. With 6 bases clipped from V and 0 bases from J, the junction kept 8 bases outside the gene matches. The CDR3 contains 15 residues. The CDR3 reads CASSLAGPSSYEQYF. In DNA, the CDR3 is TGTGCCAGCAGCTTAGCGGGCCCGAGCTCCTACGAGCAGTACTTC.

This clone was recorded only once. The chain employs TRBV5-1 and TRBJ2-1, with 8 bases identical to TRBD1. CDR1 and CDR2 from the germline V gene are SGHRS and YFSETQ. Trimming took 4 bases from V and 6 from J; bases not matched to a gene: 6. The length of the CDR3 is 14 residues. The CDR3 sequence is CASSLITGGNEQFF. The CDR3 DNA sequence: TGCGCCAGCAGCCTCATTACAGGGGGCAATGAGCAGTTCTTC.

The chain uses TRBV4-3 and TRBJ2-7; the D gene could be TRBD1 or TRBD2 (5 bases each). V was pared by 4 bases and J by 4 bases, with 5 bases between. This CDR3 is built from 11 residues. The germline V gene has CDR1 LGHNA and CDR2 YSLEER. CDR3 coding DNA: TGCGCCAGCAGCCGGGGGTACGAGCAGTACGTC. This encodes CASSRGYEQYV.

CDR3 in amino acids: CASSQSLFRDTHTEAFF. CDR3 bases: TGCGCCAGCAGCCAGAGCCTATTCCGGGACACTCACACTGAAGCTTTCTTT. This sequence joins TRBV4-3 and TRBJ1-1, with a tentative D call TRBD1 (6 bases). The CDR3 extends over 17 amino acids. Germline V gene sequence: CDR1 LGHNA, CDR2 YSLEER. Trimming pared 3 bases from V and 3 bases from J, leaving 20 bases between.

This clone turned up a few times. The rearrangement joins TRBV7-2 to TRBJ2-1; 10 nucleotides align to TRBD1. The CDR3 length is 15 residues. CDR1 is SGHTA and CDR2 is FQGNSA in the germline V gene. Trimming took 4 bases from V and 3 from J; bases not matched to a gene: 3. For the CDR3, the DNA is TGTGCCAGCAGCTGGGGGACAGGGGACTACAATGAGCAGTTCTTC. Its translation: CASSWGTGDYNEQFF.